The 10 T cell receptor beta chains in this list originate from one sample, sequenced in a study of T cells after yellow fever vaccination. TCRdb processed the 5' RACE reads anew with MiXCR; each CDR3 protein has one entry. The sample consists of hundreds of thousands of distinct CDR3 sequences, around 12% of them appearing once. Material: PBMCs, obtained on the day of the yellow fever booster vaccination. The receptor source for this set is a man between 25 and 39 years old who received the YFV17D yellow fever vaccine.

This clonotype has a handful of counts. The chain carries TRBV18 and TRBJ2-7; 10 nucleotides line up with TRBD2. Germline V gene lookup returns CDR1 KGHSH and CDR2 LQKENI. The CDR3 is 15 amino acids. Trimming took 3 bases from V and 7 from J; bases not matched to a gene: 9. CDR3 amino acids: CASSPPRTAGGEQYF. CDR3 DNA sequence: TGTGCCAGCTCACCCCCGCGGACAGCGGGGGGGGAGCAGTACTTC.

This clonotype was observed a few times. The J gene is TRBJ2-7, the V gene TRBV30; D is perhaps TRBD1 or TRBD2 (6 bases each). CDR1 is GTSNPN and CDR2 is SVGIG in the germline V gene (reference sequence). This CDR3 is built from 14 residues. The ends were cut back, 3 bases at V and 1 base at J, with 13 bases in the middle. CDR3: CAWRITGTSYEQYF. CDR3 DNA sequence: TGTGCCTGGAGAATAACAGGGACTTCCTACGAGCAGTACTTC.

This clonotype came up a few times. The chain has TRBV3-1 and TRBJ2-3; TRBD2 aligns across 9 bases. Germline-derived CDR1 and CDR2 are LGHDT and YNNKEL (reference sequence). The CDR3 runs 16 residues. The J segment lost 5 bases and the V segment lost 1 base, leaving 7 bases of the junction unmatched. The CDR3 sequence is CASSQGISAGGDTQYF. Here the CDR3 DNA reads TGTGCCAGCAGCCAAGGAATATCAGCGGGAGGAGATACGCAGTATTTT.

Only a few counts were recorded for this clonotype. The CDR3 loop is CASSVDRGSGGYEQYF. The CDR3 bases are TGTGCCAGCAGCGTCGACAGGGGTAGTGGTGGCTACGAGCAGTACTTC. This chain links TRBV6-2 or TRBV6-3 with TRBJ2-7, with 8 bases fitting TRBD1. The J segment lost 3 bases and the V segment lost 6 bases, leaving 13 bases of the junction unmatched. The germline gives CDR1 MNHEY, CDR2 SVGEGT. The CDR3 extends over 16 amino acids.

The chain links TRBV29-1 to TRBJ2-5; D gene ambiguous. The CDR3 spans 12 residues. Germline V gives CDR1 SQVTM, CDR2 ANQGSEA. Between the trimmed V and J ends, which lost 5 bases and 1 base, there was a span of 8 bases. CDR3 loop: CSVKETQETQYF. Written as DNA, the CDR3 is TGCAGCGTTAAGGAAACCCAAGAGACCCAGTACTTC.

The chain uses TRBV10-3 and TRBJ2-3, with a possible D match to TRBD2 (5 bases). V lost 7 bases and J 6 bases, leaving 14 bases between the germline ends. Germline V lookup: CDR1 ENHRY, CDR2 SYGVKD. This CDR3 region has 13 residues. This CDR3 reads CAIKRPEVDTQYF. CDR3 DNA: TGTGCCATCAAAAGACCGGAGGTGGATACGCAGTATTTT.

Ten or more counts support this clonotype. The chain joins TRBV12-3 or TRBV12-4 to TRBJ2-7; D is ambiguous. This CDR3 has 13 residues. Trimming left V 6 bases short and J 2 bases short, with 11 bases between. CDR3 region: CASSLSGAYEQYF. The CDR3 DNA follows: TGTGCCAGCAGCTTAAGTGGGGCCTACGAGCAGTACTTC.

This chain uses TRBV10-3 with TRBJ1-2; 11 positions match TRBD1. CDR3 length: 14 residues. Germline assignment: CDR1 ENHRY and CDR2 SYGVKD. With V trimmed by 9 bases and J by 5 bases, 8 bases remained unmatched. The chain's CDR3 is CAITRDRGEYGYTF. CDR3 sequence (DNA): TGTGCCATTACCCGGGACAGGGGGGAATATGGCTACACCTTC.

The gene calls are TRBV7-9 and TRBJ2-1; 11 bases map to TRBD2. V lost 6 bases and J lost 7; bases outside the gene matches: 14. The CDR3 has 17 residues. Germline V gene sequence: CDR1 SEHNR, CDR2 FQNEAQ (reference sequence). Here the CDR3 DNA reads TGTGCCAGCAGTCCACCTTCACTAGCGGGAGTGGGTAATGAGCAGTTCTTC. Amino acid sequence: CASSPPSLAGVGNEQFF.

The chain carries TRBV6-1 and TRBJ2-4; a possible D gene is TRBD2 (6 bases). Germline V gene sequence: CDR1 MNHNS, CDR2 SASEGT. This CDR3 is built from 16 residues. Trimming removed 6 bases at V and 0 bases at J, with 15 bases between. CDR3: CASRSLAGLAKNIQYF. DNA of the CDR3: TGTGCCAGCAGATCGCTTGCGGGGCTAGCCAAAAACATTCAGTACTTC.